A single TCR beta chain is shown here with its context. Uncontrolled infection, other autoimmune disease, pregnancy or lactation disqualified patients from enrolment. This record belongs to a study of T cells in Graves' hyperthyroidism and ophthalmopathy. Amplified TCR beta CDR3 regions came from RNA transcripts. HTBI primers were the set used in a first-round RT-PCR of the TCR CDR3. TCRdb reprocessed the multiplex PCR reads with MiXCR, giving one entry per CDR3 protein. The sample has about 520,000 distinct CDR3 sequences, roughly 20% seen once. Per germline, CDR1 LGHNA and CDR2 YNFKEQ. Deletions cut 7 bases from V and 6 bases from J, with 16 bases between. The CDR3 has 15 amino acids.

This chain uses TRBV4-2 with TRBJ1-6; D remains ambiguous. The origin of this receptor is a man between 18 and 29 years old with Graves' hyperthyroidism. Sequenced input: blood. CDR3 sequence reads: CASTEIGMGNSPLHF. In nucleotides, the CDR3 is TGTGCCAGCACTGAAATCGGGATGGGTAATTCACCCCTCCACTTT.